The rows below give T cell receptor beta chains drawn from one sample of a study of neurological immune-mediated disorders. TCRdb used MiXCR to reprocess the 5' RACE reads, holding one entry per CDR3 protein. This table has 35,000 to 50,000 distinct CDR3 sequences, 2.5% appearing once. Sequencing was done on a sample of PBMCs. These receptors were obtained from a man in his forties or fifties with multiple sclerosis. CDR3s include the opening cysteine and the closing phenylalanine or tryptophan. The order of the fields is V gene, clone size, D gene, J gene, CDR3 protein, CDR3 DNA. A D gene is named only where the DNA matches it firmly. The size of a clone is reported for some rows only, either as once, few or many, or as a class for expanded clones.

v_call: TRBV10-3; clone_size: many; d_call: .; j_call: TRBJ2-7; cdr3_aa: CAISETEQSYEQYF; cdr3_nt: TGTGCCATCAGTGAGACCGAGCAGTCCTACGAGCAGTACTTC
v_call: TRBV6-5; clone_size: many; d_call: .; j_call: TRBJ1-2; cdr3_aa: CASSGYANYGYTF; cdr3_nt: TGTGCCAGCTCAGGGTACGCTAACTATGGCTACACCTTC
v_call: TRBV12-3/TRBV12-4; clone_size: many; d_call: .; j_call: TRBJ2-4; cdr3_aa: CASSFRSIQYF; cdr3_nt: TGTGCCAGCAGTTTCCGAAGCATTCAGTACTTC
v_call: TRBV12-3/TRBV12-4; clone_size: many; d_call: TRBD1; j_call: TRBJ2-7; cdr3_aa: CASSPGGTGDFQQYF; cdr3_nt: TGTGCCAGCAGTCCTGGGGGGACAGGTGATTTCCAGCAGTACTTC
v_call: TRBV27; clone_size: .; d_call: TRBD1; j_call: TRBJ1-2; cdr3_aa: CASKGGQGKYYGYTF; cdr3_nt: TGTGCCAGCAAAGGGGGACAGGGGAAATACTATGGCTACACCTTC
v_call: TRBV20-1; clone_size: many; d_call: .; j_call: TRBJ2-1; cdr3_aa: CSERAPNNEQFF; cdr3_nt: TGCAGTGAAAGGGCGCCAAACAATGAGCAGTTCTTC
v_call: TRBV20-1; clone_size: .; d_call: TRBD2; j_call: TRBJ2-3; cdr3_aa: CSARDPPLAGGSTDTQYF; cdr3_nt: TGCAGTGCTAGAGACCCCCCCCTAGCGGGGGGGAGCACAGATACGCAGTATTTT
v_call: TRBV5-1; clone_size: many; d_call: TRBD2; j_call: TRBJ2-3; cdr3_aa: CASSRGTSGTDTQYF; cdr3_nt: TGCGCCAGCAGTCGGGGGACTAGCGGCACAGATACGCAGTATTTT
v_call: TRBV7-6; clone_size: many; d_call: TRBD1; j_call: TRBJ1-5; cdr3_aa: CASSRQGDQPQNF; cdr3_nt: TGTGCCAGCAGCAGACAGGGGGATCAGCCCCAGAATTTT
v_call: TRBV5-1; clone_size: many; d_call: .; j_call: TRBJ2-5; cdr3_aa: CASRREETQYF; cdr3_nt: TGCGCCAGCCGAAGGGAGGAGACCCAGTACTTC
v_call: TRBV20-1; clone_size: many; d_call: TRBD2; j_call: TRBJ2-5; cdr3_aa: CSANDAGAGEETQYF; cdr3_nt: TGCAGTGCTAATGATGCGGGAGCGGGGGAGGAGACCCAGTACTTC
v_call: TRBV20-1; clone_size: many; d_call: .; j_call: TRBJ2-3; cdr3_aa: CSAIRGVSTDTQYF; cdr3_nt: TGCAGTGCTATTAGGGGGGTCAGCACAGATACGCAGTATTTT
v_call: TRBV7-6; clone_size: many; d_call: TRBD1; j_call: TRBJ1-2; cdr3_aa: CASSPRTGGVVDGYTF; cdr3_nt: TGTGCCAGCAGCCCGCGGACAGGGGGAGTTGTTGATGGCTACACCTTC
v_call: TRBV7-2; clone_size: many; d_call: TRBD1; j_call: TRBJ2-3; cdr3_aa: CASRRTGGGTDTQYF; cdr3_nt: TGTGCCAGCAGACGGACAGGGGGCGGGACAGATACGCAGTATTTT
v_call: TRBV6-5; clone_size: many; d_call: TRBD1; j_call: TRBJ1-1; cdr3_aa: CASRETGGRGTEAFF; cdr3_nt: TGTGCCAGCAGGGAGACAGGGGGCCGGGGGACTGAAGCTTTCTTT
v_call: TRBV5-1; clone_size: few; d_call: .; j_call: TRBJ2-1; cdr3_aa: CASSLAGDMSNEQFF; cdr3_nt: TGCGCCAGCAGCTTGGCCGGGGACATGAGCAATGAGCAGTTCTTC
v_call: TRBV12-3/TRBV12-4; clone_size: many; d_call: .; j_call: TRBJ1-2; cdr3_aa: CASSIHRDQRDYGYTF; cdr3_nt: TGTGCCAGCAGTATACACAGGGACCAGCGGGACTATGGCTACACCTTC
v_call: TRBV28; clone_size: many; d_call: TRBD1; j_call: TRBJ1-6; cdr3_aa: CASARTGGIDNSPLHF; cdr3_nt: TGTGCCAGCGCGCGAACAGGGGGCATCGATAATTCACCCCTCCACTTT
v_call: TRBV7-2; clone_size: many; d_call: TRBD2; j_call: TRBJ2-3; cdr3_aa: CASSLIAGGSTDTQYF; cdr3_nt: TGTGCCAGCAGCTTAATAGCGGGGGGAAGCACAGATACGCAGTATTTT
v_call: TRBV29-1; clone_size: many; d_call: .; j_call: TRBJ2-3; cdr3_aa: CSGYRDTQYF; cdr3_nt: TGCAGTGGTTACCGAGATACGCAGTATTTT
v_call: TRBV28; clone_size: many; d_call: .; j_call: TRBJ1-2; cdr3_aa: CASSLIPGDYGYTF; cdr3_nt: TGTGCCAGCAGTTTGATCCCCGGAGATTATGGCTACACCTTC
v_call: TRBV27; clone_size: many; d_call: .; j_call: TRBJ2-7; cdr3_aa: CASSLLGGGNNEQYF; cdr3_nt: TGTGCCAGCAGCCTCCTGGGGGGGGGCAACAACGAGCAGTACTTC
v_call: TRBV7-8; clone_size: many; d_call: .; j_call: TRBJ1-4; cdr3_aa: CASSLALAGLNSANEKLFF; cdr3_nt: TGTGCCAGCAGCTTAGCCCTCGCGGGGCTGAACAGTGCTAATGAAAAACTGTTTTTT
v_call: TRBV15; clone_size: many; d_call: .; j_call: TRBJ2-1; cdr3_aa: CATSMGGAQVSSYNEQFF; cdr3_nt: TGTGCCACCAGCATGGGGGGGGCACAGGTGAGCTCCTACAATGAGCAGTTCTTC
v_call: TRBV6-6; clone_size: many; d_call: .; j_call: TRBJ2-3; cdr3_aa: CASTRELTDTQYF; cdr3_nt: TGTGCCAGCACGAGGGAATTAACAGATACGCAGTATTTT
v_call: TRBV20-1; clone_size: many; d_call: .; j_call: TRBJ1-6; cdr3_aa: CSARWADSPLHF; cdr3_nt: TGCAGTGCTAGGTGGGCAGACTCACCCCTCCACTTT
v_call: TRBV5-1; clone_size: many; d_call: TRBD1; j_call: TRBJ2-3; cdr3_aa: CASSFTGGLGDTQYF; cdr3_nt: TGCGCCAGCAGCTTCACAGGGGGCCTGGGCGATACGCAGTATTTT
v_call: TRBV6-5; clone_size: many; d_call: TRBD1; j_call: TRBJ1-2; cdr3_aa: CASRSNRGYGYTF; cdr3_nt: TGTGCCAGCAGGTCCAACAGGGGATATGGCTACACCTTC
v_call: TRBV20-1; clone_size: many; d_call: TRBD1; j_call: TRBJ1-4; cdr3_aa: CSARDRNRGSEKLFF; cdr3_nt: TGCAGTGCTAGAGACAGAAACAGGGGGAGTGAAAAACTGTTTTTT
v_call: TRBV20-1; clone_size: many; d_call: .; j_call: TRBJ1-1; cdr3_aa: CSARHGFGAEAFF; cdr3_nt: TGCAGTGCAAGACACGGGTTTGGGGCTGAAGCTTTCTTT